This entry is about one T cell receptor beta chain. Profiling relied on immunoSEQ multiplex PCR, and the TCRdb table lists in-frame clones only, not all of them. Here the sample spans tens of thousands of clones, around 91% being singletons. These data originate in a study of T cell changes during pregnancy in multiple sclerosis. Germline CDR1 and CDR2: MNHEY and SVGAGI. CDR3 length: 15 residues. J lost 5 bases, V lost 2 bases, and 6 bases had no gene match. The sample consisted of peripheral blood, taken in the third trimester of pregnancy. The TCR comes from a female donor in good health, enrolled as a control in a pregnancy study. This chain uses TRBV6-5 with TRBJ2-5, with 9 positions matching TRBD2. The CDR3 nucleotides are TGTGCCAGCAGTTACGGGCGGGGGGGCAGGGAGACCCAGTACTTC. It translates to CASSYGRGGRETQYF.